This T cell receptor beta chain originates from a study of cytomegalovirus exposure and HLA in healthy donors. Study-level findings and limits: Some V segments could not be told apart, so they were left out, TRBV6-2 and TRBV6-3 among them. Per a prior analysis, the majority of TCR beta V segments were productive roughly 87% or roughly 30% of the time. As a later analysis revealed, most CMV-associated TCR beta chains appeared HLA-restricted.

CDR1 MNHEY and CDR2 SMNVEV come from the germline V gene (reference sequence). This CDR3 is 14 amino acids long. J lost 7 bases, V lost 5 bases, and 7 bases had no gene match. Regarding this clone: The antigen remains undetermined.

PCR involved 60 Vbeta and 13 Jbeta primers. The assay was immunoSEQ multiplex PCR, and TCRdb's table has in-frame clones only and misses some. The sample yields about 130,000 clones, approximately 71% seen once. Sequenced: PBMCs. This receptor was obtained from a man younger than 40 in good health and CMV-seronegative. This chain connects TRBV27 to TRBJ2-3, with 9 positions matching TRBD1. CDR3 sequence (DNA): TGTGCCAGCAGTAGACAGGGGGAAGTGAATACGCAGTATTTT. Translating it yields CASSRQGEVNTQYF.